This TCR beta chain was recorded in a study of T cell responses to AZD1222 COVID-19 vaccine. Study details: Pooling covered second doses at about 4 or about 12 weeks. Overall study findings and caveats: Samples come after the peak T cell response, not at day 14. White British people made up most donors, females outnumbered males, and clonal diversity was possibly underestimated. At 160-218 and 743-854, vaccine-associated CD4 TCRs were dominant, and they spanned spike.

Profiled with immunoSEQ multiplex PCR; TCRdb holds only in-frame clones, not every one. The sample has tens of thousands of clones, about four fifths seen once; the top ten hold about 5.8%. This clone was observed once. The antigen remains unidentified. The CDR3 covers 13 residues. From germline, CDR1 is SNHLY and CDR2 FYNNEI. The V end was cut by 4 bases, the J end by 5 bases, with 8 bases between. The chain employs TRBV2 and TRBJ2-2; D perhaps matches TRBD2 (6 bases). Sequencing used peripheral blood, obtained on day 0 of AZD1222 vaccination. The clonotype originates from an adult in good health. The chain's CDR3 is CASSVEGTGELFF. In nucleotides, the CDR3 is TGTGCCAGCAGTGTGGAGGGTACCGGGGAGCTGTTTTTT.